Included here is one T cell receptor beta chain sequence, with context. Its antigen is currently unknown. Treatment: about 20 received Ad26.COV2.S at low or high dose, single or two shots; five or six received placebo; per-sample allocation not given. After the first vaccine or placebo injection, samples were drawn on day 63. This vaccine is an Ad26 vector that expresses the Wuhan-strain SARS-CoV-2 spike. The data derive from a study of Ad26.COV2.S vaccination and SARS-CoV-2 variants. Findings and limits, study-wide: Considerable breadth of spike-specific CD8+ and CD4+ T cell responses has reportedly been documented following vaccination. Placebo recipients trailed vaccine recipients in spike-specific TCR breadth.

Clones were read by immunoSEQ multiplex PCR, and TCRdb kept only the in-frame ones, dropping some. The sample shows over 250,000 clones, around 87% of them seen only once. The sample consisted of peripheral blood, taken in a trial of Ad26.COV2.S vaccine versus placebo. This TCR came from a person aged 18-60 years who received the Ad26.COV2.S COVID-19 vaccine or a placebo.

CDR3 region: CASSDPGQGTRGYTF. CDR3 sequence (DNA): TGTGCCAGTAGTGATCCGGGACAGGGCACCCGGGGCTACACCTTC. The chain is built from TRBV19 and TRBJ1-2; 9 bases agree with TRBD1. The junction had 12 bases not matched to a gene; V was cut back by 5 bases and J by 8 bases. This CDR3 has 15 amino acids. Germline V gene data show CDR1 as LNHDA and CDR2 as SQIVND (reference sequence).